This T cell receptor beta chain is drawn from a study of blood T cell repertoires in COVID-19. This CDR3 is built from 17 residues. Germline-derived CDR1 and CDR2 are SGHTA and FQGNSA. V gave up 0 bases and J gave up 2 bases; unmatched junction bases: 7. Only in-frame clones appear in the TCRdb table, and some are missing; sequencing was by immunoSEQ multiplex PCR. The sample lists around 290,000 clones, around nine tenths occurring once. The sequenced sample consisted of peripheral blood. The V call is TRBV7-2, the J call TRBJ2-5; 9 nucleotides line up with TRBD2. This receptor was obtained from a woman in her 70s with COVID-19, enrolled during active disease. CDR3 in DNA: TGTGCCAGCAGCTTAGCGAGGGTAGCGGGGGTTCAAGAGACCCAGTACTTC. It yields the protein CASSLARVAGVQETQYF.